The 5 T cell receptor beta chains in this list originate from one sample, sequenced in a study of lymphopenia after photon versus proton radiotherapy. Generated by immunoSEQ multiplex PCR, the TCRdb table keeps only in-frame clones and is missing some. The sample consists of 15,000 to 20,000 clones, 92% of them appearing once. The starting material was peripheral blood, obtained from a patient treated with photon-based radiotherapy. The receptors come from a middle-aged woman with cholangiocarcinoma.

The rearrangement uses TRBV4-2 and TRBJ1-2, with a tentative D call TRBD1 (5 bases). CDR1 is LGHNA and CDR2 is YNFKEQ in the germline V gene. The CDR3 contains 13 residues. Trimming cost V 1 base and J 8 bases, with 11 bases left between them. The CDR3 sequence: CASSQGQGGGYTF. As DNA, the CDR3 is TGTGCCAGCAGCCAAGGGCAGGGAGGCGGCTACACCTTC.

The rearrangement uses TRBV6-5 and TRBJ2-3; perhaps TRBD1 as D (6 bases). Per germline, CDR1 MNHEY and CDR2 SVGAGI. This CDR3 is built from 15 residues. V lost 6 bases and J lost 5, with 18 bases in between. CDR3 nucleotide sequence: TGTGCCAGCAGCCGATCTCCGGGACAAAAAGATACGCAGTATTTT. As protein: CASSRSPGQKDTQYF.

The chain couples TRBV19 to TRBJ2-7, with D possibly matching TRBD1 (5 bases). Germline-derived CDR1 and CDR2 are LNHDA and SQIVND (reference sequence). CDR3 length: 13 residues. V was pared by 3 bases and J by 4 bases, with 10 bases between. CDR3 sequence: CASSMFQGYEQYF. CDR3 bases: TGTGCCAGTAGTATGTTCCAGGGTTACGAGCAGTACTTC.

CDR3 loop: CASSQTAQGFYGYTF. In DNA form, the CDR3 reads TGTGCCAGCAGCCAAACTGCACAGGGGTTCTATGGCTACACCTTC. V gene TRBV4-2 combines with J gene TRBJ1-2, with 7 bases fitting TRBD1. CDR1 and CDR2 (germline): LGHNA, YNFKEQ. The CDR3 loop spans 15 amino acids. Trimming cost V 2 bases and J 4 bases; bases outside gene matches: 7.

V gene TRBV5-1 combines with J gene TRBJ1-1; D is ambiguous. CDR3 length equals 13 residues. V lost 2 bases and J 2 bases, leaving 7 bases between the germline ends. Germline V gives CDR1 SGHRS, CDR2 YFSETQ. The CDR3 region has the DNA TGCGCCAGCAGCTTCCACAGTAACACTGAAGCTTTCTTT. This translates into CASSFHSNTEAFF.